This T cell receptor beta chain is drawn from a study of T cells in Graves' hyperthyroidism and ophthalmopathy. Overall study results and limits: The model's output predicted ophthalmopathy at a median of about 6.5 months prior to onset.

Germline CDR1 is MDHEN and CDR2 is SYDVKM. The CDR3 is made up of 14 amino acids. Trimming pared 6 bases from V and 4 bases from J, leaving 12 bases between. This clonotype was detected ten times or more. Its antigen is undetermined. The investigators amplified TCR beta CDR3 regions from RNA transcripts. The TCR CDR3 was amplified in a first-round RT-PCR using the HTBI primer set. TCRdb processed the multiplex PCR reads anew with MiXCR; each CDR3 protein has one entry. The sample has 200,000 to 300,000 distinct CDR3 sequences, approximately 24% seen once. Sequenced sample: blood. V gene TRBV28 combines with J gene TRBJ2-2; either TRBD1 or TRBD2 may fit D (5 bases each). This receptor was obtained from a woman between 40 and 50 years old with Graves' ophthalmopathy. The CDR3 DNA follows: TGTGCCAGCAGGTCCGGGACGGTCACCGGGGAGCTGTTTTTT. Protein: CASRSGTVTGELFF.